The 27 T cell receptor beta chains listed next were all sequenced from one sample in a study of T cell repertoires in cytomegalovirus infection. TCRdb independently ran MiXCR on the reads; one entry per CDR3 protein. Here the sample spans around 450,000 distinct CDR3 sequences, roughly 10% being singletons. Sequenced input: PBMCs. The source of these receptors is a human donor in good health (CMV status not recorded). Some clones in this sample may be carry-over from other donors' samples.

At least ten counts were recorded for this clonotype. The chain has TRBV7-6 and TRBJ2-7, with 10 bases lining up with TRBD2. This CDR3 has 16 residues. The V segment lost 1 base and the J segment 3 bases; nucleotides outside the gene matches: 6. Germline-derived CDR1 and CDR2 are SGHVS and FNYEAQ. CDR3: CASSLEGLAGVYEQYF. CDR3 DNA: TGTGCCAGCAGCTTAGAGGGCCTAGCGGGAGTCTACGAGCAGTACTTC.

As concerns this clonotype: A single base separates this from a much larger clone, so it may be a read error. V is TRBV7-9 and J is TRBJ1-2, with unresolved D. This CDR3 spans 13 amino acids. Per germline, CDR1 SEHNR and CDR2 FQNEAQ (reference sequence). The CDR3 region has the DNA TGTGCCAGCAGCCCGGCTGGAGAGGGTGGCTACGCCTTC. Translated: CASSPAGEGGYAF. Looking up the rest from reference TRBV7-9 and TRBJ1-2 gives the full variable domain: DTGVSQNPRHKITKRGQNVTFRCDPISEHNRLYWYRQTLGQGPEFLTYFQNEAQLEKSRLLSDRFSAERPKGSFSTLEIQRTEQGDSAMYLCASSPAGEGGYAFGSGTRLTVV.

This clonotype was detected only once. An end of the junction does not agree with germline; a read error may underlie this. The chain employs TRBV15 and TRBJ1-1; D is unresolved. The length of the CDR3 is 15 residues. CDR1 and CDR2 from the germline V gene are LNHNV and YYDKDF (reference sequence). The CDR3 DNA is TGTGCCACCAACAGAGATACCGGGTTTAGGACTGAAGCTTTCTTT. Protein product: CATNRDTGFRTEAFF.

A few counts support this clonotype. CDR3 DNA: TGCAGTGCTAGGAGACGGTTGGAAGCTTTCTTT. Protein product: CSARRRLEAFF. The chain is built from TRBV20-1 and TRBJ1-1; no firm D call. The length of the CDR3 is 11 residues. Trimming left V 3 bases short and J 8 bases short, with 10 bases between. Germline CDR1 is DFQATT and CDR2 is SNEGSKA (reference sequence).

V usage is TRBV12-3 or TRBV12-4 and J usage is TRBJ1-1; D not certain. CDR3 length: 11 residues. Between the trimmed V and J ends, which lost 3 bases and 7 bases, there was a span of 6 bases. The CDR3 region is CASSFDIEAFF. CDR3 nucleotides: TGTGCCAGCAGTTTCGACATTGAAGCTTTCTTT.

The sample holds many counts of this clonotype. Here the CDR3 reads CASSLIGQTNTGELFF. Written as DNA, the CDR3 is TGTGCCAGCAGCTTAATAGGACAGACGAACACCGGGGAGCTGTTTTTT. The chain recombines TRBV7-6 with TRBJ2-2; weak D call: TRBD1 (6 bases). Germline CDR1 reads SGHVS; CDR2 reads FNYEAQ. CDR3 length: 16 residues. Trimming removed 2 bases from V and 0 bases from J, with 10 bases in between.

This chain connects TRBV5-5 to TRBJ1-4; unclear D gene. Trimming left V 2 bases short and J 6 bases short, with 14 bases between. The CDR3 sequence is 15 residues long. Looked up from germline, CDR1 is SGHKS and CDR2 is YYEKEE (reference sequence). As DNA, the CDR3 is TGTGCCAGCAGCTTAAGCCTCGTTTGGGATGAAAAACTGTTTTTT. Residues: CASSLSLVWDEKLFF.

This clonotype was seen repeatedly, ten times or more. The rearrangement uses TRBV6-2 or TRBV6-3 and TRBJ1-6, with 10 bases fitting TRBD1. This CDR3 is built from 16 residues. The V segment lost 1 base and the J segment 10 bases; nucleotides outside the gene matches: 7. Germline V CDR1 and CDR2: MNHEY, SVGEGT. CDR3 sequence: CASSYWIGQGESPLHF. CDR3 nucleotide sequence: TGTGCCAGCAGTTACTGGATCGGACAGGGGGAGTCACCCCTCCACTTT.

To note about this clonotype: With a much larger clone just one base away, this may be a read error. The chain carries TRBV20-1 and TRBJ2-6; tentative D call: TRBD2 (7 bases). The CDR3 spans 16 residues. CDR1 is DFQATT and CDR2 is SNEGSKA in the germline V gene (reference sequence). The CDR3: CSASARGPTGANVQTF. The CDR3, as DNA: TGCAGTGCTAGTGCGCGGGGGCCAACTGGGGCCAACGTCCAGACTTTC.

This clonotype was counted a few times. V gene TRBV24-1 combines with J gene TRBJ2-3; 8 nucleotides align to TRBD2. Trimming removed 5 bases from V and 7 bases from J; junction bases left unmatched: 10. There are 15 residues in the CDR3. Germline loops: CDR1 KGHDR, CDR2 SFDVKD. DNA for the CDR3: TGTGCCACCAGTGGGGCGGGAGGTTCCAGGAATACGCAGTATTTT. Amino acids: CATSGAGGSRNTQYF.

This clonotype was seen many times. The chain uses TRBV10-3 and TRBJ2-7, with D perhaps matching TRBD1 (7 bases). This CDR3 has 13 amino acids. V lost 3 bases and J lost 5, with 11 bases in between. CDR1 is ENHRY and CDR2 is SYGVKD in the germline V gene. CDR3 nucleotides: TGTGCCATCAGTGACCAGGGGGAGGACGAGCAGTACTTC. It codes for CAISDQGEDEQYF.

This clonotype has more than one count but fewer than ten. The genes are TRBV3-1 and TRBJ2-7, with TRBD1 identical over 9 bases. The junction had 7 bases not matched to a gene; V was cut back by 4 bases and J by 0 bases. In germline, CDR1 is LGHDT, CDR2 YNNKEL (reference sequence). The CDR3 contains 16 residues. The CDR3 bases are TGTGCCAGCAGCCTCCGAGGGACAGGGAGCTCCTACGAGCAGTACTTC. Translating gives CASSLRGTGSSYEQYF.

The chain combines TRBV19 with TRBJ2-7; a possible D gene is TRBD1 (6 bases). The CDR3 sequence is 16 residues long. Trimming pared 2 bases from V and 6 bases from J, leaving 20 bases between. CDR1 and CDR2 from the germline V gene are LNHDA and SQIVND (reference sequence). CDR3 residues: CASSIRNWGRGVEQYF. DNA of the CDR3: TGTGCCAGTAGTATAAGGAATTGGGGCAGGGGAGTCGAGCAGTACTTC. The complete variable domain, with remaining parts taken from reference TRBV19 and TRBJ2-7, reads DGGITQSPKYLFRKEGQNVTLSCEQNLNHDAMYWYRQDPGQGLRLIYYSQIVNDFQKGDIAEGYSVSREKKESFPLTVTSAQKNPTAFYLCASSIRNWGRGVEQYFGPGTRLTVT.

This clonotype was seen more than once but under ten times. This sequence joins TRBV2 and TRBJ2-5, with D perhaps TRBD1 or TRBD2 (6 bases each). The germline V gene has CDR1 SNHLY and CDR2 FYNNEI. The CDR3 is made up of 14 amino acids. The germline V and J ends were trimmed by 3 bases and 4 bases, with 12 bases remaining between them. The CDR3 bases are TGTGCCAGCAGTGACCCGGGGGCCAGAGAGACCCAGTACTTC. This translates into CASSDPGARETQYF.

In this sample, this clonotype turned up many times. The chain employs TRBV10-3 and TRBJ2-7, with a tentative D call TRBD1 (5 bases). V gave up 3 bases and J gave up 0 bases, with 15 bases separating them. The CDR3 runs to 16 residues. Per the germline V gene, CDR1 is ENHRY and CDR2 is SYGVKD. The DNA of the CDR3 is TGTGCCATCAGTGACGGGTCAGGGTTCACCTCCTACGAGCAGTACTTC. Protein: CAISDGSGFTSYEQYF.

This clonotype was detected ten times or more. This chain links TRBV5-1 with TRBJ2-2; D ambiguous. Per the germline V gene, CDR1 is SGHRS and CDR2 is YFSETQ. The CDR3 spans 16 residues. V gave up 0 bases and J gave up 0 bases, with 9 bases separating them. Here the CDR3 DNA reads TGCGCCAGCAGCTTGGGGGTCGGCGCGAACACCGGGGAGCTGTTTTTT. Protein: CASSLGVGANTGELFF.

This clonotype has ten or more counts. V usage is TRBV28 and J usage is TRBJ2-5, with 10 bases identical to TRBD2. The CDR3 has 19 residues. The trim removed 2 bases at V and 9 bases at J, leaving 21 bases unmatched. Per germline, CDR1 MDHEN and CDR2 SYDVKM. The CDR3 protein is CASSLTVGRLAGGTVAQYF. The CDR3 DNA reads TGTGCCAGCAGTTTAACGGTGGGCAGACTAGCGGGTGGGACCGTGGCCCAGTACTTC.

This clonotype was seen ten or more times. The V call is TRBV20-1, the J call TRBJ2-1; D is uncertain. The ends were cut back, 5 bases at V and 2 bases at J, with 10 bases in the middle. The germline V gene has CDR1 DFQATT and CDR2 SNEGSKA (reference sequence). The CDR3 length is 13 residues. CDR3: CSALAWPYNEQFF. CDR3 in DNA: TGCAGTGCTTTGGCCTGGCCCTACAATGAGCAGTTCTTC.

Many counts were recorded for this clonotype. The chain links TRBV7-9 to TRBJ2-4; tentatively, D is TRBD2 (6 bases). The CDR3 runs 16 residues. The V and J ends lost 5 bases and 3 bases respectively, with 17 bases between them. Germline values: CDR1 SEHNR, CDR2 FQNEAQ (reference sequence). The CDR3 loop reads CASSRKSGSVKNIQYF. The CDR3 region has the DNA TGTGCCAGCAGCCGGAAGAGCGGGTCGGTCAAAAACATTCAGTACTTC.

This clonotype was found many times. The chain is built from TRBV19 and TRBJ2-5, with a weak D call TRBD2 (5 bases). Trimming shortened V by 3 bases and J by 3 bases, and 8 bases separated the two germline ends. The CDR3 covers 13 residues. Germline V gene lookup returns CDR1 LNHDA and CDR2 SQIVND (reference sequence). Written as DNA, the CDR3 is TGTGCCAGTAGTATCTTAGCGAAAGAGACCCAGTACTTC. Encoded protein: CASSILAKETQYF.

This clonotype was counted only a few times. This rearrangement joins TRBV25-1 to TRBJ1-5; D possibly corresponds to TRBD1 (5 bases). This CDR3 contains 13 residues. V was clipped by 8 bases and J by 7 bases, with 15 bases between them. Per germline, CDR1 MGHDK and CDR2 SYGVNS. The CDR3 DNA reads TGTGCCAGCCGTCCGGGGGATCAACAGCCCCAGCATTTT. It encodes CASRPGDQQPQHF.

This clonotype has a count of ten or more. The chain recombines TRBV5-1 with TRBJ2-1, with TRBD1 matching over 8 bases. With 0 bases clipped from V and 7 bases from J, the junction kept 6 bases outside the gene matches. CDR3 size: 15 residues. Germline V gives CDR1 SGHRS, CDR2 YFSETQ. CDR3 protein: CASSLGTGSRNEQFF. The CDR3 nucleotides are TGCGCCAGCAGCTTGGGGACAGGGAGTCGGAATGAGCAGTTCTTC.

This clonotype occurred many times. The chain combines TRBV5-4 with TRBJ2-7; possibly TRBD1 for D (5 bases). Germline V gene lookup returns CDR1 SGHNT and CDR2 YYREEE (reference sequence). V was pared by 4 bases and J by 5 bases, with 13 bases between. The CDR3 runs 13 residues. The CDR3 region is CASSLQGVHEQYF. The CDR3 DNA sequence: TGTGCCAGCAGCCTCCAGGGTGTCCACGAGCAGTACTTC.

The CDR3 DNA is TGTGCCAGCAGCCAAAACTCCGGGACAGGGCGCTTTGAGCAGTACTTC. As protein: CASSQNSGTGRFEQYF. This chain connects TRBV3-1 to TRBJ2-7; 9 bases align to TRBD1. This CDR3 has 16 residues. V lost 2 bases to trimming and J lost 7 bases; unmatched junction nucleotides: 12. Germline CDR1 reads LGHDT; CDR2 reads YNNKEL (reference sequence).

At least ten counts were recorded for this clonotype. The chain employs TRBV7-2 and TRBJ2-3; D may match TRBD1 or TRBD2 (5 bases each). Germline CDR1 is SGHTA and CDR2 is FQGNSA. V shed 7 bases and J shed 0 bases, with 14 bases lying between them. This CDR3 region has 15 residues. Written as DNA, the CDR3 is TGTGCCAGCACGACCCTGTGGGACAGCACAGATACGCAGTATTTT. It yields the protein CASTTLWDSTDTQYF.

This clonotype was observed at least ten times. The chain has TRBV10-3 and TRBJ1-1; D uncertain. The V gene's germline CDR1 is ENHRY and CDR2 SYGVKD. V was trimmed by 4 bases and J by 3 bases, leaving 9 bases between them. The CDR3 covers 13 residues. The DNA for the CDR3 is TGTGCCATCAGTGGTGGACGGGACACTGAAGCTTTCTTT. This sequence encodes CAISGGRDTEAFF.

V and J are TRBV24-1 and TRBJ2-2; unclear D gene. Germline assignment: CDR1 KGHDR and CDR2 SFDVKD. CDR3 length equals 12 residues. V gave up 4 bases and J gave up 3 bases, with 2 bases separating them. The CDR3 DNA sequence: TGTGCCACCAGTGACGACACCGGGGAGCTGTTTTTT. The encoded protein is CATSDDTGELFF.